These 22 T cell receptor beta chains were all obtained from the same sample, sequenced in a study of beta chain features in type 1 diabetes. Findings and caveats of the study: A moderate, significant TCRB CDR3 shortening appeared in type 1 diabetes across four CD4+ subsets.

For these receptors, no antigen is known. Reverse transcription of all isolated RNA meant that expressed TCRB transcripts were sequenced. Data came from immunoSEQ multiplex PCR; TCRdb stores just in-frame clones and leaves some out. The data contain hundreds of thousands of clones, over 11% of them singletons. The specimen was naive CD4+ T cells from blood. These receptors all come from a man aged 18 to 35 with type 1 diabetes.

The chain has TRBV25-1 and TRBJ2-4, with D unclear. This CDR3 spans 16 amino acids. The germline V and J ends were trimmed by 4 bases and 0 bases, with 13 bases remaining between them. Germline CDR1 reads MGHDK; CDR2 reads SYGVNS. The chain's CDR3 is CASSAHATSAKNIQYF. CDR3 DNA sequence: TGTGCCAGCAGTGCACACGCTACGTCAGCCAAAAACATTCAGTACTTC.

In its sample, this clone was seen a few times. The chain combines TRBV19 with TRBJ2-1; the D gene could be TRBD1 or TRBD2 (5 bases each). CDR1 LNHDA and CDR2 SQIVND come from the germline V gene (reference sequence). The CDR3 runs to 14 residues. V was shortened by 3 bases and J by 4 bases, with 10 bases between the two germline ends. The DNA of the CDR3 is TGTGCCAGTAGTATGGGGCAGCGGTACAATGAGCAGTTCTTC. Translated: CASSMGQRYNEQFF.

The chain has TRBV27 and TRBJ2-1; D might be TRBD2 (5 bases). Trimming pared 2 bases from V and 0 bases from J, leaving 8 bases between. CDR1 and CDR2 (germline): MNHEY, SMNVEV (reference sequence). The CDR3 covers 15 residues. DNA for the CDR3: TGTGCCAGCAGTTTACGGGCGGGCTCCTACAATGAGCAGTTCTTC. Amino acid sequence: CASSLRAGSYNEQFF.

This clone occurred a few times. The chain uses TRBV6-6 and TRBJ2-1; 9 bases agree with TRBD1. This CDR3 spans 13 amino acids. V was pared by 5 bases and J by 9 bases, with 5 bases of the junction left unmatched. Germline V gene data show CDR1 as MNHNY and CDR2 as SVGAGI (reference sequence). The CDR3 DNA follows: TGTGCCAGCAGTCCTACAGGGGGCGGTGAGCAGTTCTTC. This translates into CASSPTGGGEQFF.

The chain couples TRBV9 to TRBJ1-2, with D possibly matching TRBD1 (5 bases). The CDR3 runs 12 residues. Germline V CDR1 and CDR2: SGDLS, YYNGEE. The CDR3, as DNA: TGTCCCCCTCGCGGTTCCGGGGGATGCTACACCTTC. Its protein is CPPRGSGGCYTF.

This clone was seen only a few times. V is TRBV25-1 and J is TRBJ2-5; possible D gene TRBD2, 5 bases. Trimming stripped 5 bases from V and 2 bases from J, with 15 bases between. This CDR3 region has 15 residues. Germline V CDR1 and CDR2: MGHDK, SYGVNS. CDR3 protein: CASSLGGPLQETQYF. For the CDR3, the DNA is TGTGCCAGCAGTCTAGGAGGACCCCTTCAAGAGACCCAGTACTTC.

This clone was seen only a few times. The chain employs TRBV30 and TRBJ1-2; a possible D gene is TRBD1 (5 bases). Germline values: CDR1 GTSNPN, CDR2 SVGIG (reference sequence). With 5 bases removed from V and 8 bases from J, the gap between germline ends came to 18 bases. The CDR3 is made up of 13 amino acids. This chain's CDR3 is CAWSPGTIGGYTF. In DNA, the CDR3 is TGTGCCTGGTCCCCAGGGACCATCGGAGGCTACACCTTC.

DNA for the CDR3: TGTGCCAGCAGCTTAGCGGGGAGGCAGCTATATGGCTACACCTTC. As protein: CASSLAGRQLYGYTF. This chain joins TRBV7-9 and TRBJ1-2, with D hard to call. V was shortened by 0 bases and J by 5 bases, with 13 bases between the two germline ends. CDR3 size: 15 residues. Germline V gene data show CDR1 as SEHNR and CDR2 as FQNEAQ (reference sequence).

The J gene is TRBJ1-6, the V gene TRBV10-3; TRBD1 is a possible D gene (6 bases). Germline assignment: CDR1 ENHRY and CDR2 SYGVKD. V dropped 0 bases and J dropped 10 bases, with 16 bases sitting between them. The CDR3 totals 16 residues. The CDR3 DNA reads TGTGCCATCAGTGAGTCGAGTGGTGTAGGGGGATCACCCCTCCACTTT. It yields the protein CAISESSGVGGSPLHF.

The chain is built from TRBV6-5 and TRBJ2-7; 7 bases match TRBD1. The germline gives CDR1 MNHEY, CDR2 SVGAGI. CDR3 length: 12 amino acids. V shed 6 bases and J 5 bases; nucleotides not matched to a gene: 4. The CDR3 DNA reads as TGTGCCAGCAGATACAGGGGCAACGAGCAGTACTTC. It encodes CASRYRGNEQYF.

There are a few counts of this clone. The CDR3 region is CSVYVRQDFSYEQYF. CDR3 DNA: TGCAGCGTCTACGTGAGACAGGACTTTTCCTACGAGCAGTACTTC. This chain connects TRBV29-1 to TRBJ2-7, with a weak D call TRBD1 (6 bases). This CDR3 contains 15 residues. The V gene lost 6 bases and the J gene lost 1 base, with 19 bases spanning the gap. Germline-derived CDR1 and CDR2 are SQVTM and ANQGSEA.

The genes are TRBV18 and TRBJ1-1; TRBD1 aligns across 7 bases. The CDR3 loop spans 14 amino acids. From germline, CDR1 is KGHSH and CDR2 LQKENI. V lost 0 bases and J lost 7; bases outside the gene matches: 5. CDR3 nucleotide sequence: TGTGCCAGCTCACCACCGTCGGACAGGAATGAAGCTTTCTTT. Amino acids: CASSPPSDRNEAFF. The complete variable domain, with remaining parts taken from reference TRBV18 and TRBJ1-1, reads NAGVMQNPRHLVRRRGQEARLRCSPMKGHSHVYWYRQLPEEGLKFMVYLQKENIIDESGMPKERFSAEFPKEGPSILRIQQVVRGDSAAYFCASSPPSDRNEAFFGQGTRLTVV.

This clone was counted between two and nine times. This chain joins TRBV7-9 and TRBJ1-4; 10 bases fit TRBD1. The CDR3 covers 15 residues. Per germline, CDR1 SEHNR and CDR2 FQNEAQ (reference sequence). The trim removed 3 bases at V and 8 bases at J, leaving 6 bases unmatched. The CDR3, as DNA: TGTGCCAGCAGCTTCGGGACAGGGGTTGGAGAAAAACTGTTTTTT. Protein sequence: CASSFGTGVGEKLFF.

The CDR3 coding sequence is TGTGCCAGCAGCTTATTTGGGGGTAGAGAGACCCAGTACTTC. Its translation is CASSLFGGRETQYF. The V gene is TRBV11-3, the J gene TRBJ2-5, with D perhaps matching TRBD1 or TRBD2 (5 bases each). The V gene lost 2 bases and the J gene lost 4 bases, with 11 bases spanning the gap. CDR3 length: 14 amino acids. Germline V CDR1 and CDR2: SGHNT, YENEEA.

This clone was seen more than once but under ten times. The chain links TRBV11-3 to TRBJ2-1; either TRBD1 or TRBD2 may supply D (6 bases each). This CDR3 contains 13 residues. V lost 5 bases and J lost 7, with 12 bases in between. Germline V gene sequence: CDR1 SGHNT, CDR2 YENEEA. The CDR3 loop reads CASSGGAGNEQFF. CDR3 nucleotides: TGTGCCAGCAGCGGGGGCGCGGGGAATGAGCAGTTCTTC.

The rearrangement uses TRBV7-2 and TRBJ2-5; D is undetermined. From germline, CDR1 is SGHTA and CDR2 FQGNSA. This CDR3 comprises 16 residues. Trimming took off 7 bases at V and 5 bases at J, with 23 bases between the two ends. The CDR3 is CASTPRTSTVGETQYF. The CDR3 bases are TGTGCCAGCACCCCTAGGACGTCTACGGTTGGTGAGACCCAGTACTTC. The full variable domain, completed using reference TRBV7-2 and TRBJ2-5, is GAGVSQSPSNKVTEKGKDVELRCDPISGHTALYWYRQSLGQGLEFLIYFQGNSAPDKSGLPSDRFSAERTGGSVSTLTIQRTQQEDSAVYLCASTPRTSTVGETQYFGPGTRLLVL.

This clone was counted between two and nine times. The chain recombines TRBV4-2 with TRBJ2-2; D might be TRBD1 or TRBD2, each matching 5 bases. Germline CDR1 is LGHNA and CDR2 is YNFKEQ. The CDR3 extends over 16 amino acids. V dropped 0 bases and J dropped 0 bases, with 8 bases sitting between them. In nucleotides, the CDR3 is TGTGCCAGCAGCCAAGATGGGGGATCGAACACCGGGGAGCTGTTTTTT. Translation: CASSQDGGSNTGELFF.

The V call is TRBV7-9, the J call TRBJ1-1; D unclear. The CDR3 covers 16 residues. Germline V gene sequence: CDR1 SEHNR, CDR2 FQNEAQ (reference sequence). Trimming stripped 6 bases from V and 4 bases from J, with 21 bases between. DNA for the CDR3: TGTGCCAGCAGACCGCCATGGGGAGGGCGGAGCACTGAAGCTTTCTTT. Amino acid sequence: CASRPPWGGRSTEAFF.

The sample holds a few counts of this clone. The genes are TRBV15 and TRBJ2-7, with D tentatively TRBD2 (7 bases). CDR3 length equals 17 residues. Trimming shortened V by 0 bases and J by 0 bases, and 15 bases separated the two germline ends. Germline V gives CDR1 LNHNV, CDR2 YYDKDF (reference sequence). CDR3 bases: TGTGCCACCAGCAGAGATAGAGGGGGGGCGTTCTCCTACGAGCAGTACTTC. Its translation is CATSRDRGGAFSYEQYF.

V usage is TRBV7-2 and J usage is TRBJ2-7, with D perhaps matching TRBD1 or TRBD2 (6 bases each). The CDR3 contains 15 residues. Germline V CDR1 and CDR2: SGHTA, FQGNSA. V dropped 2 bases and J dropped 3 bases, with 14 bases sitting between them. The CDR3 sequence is CASSLRTGANYEQYF. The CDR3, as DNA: TGTGCCAGCAGCTTACGGACGGGGGCGAACTACGAGCAGTACTTC. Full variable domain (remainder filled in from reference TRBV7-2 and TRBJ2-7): GAGVSQSPSNKVTEKGKDVELRCDPISGHTALYWYRQSLGQGLEFLIYFQGNSAPDKSGLPSDRFSAERTGGSVSTLTIQRTQQEDSAVYLCASSLRTGANYEQYFGPGTRLTVT.

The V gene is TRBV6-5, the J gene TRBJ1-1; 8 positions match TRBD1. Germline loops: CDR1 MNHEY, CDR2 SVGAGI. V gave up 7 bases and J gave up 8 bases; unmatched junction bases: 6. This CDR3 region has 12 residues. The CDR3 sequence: CASKLGQGEAFF. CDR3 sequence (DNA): TGTGCCAGCAAACTAGGACAGGGAGAAGCTTTCTTT.

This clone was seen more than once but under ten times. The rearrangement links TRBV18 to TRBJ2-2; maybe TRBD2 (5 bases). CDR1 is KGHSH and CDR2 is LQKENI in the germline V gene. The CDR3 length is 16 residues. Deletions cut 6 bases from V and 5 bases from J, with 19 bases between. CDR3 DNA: TGTGCCAGCTCCCTCAACGGGATGGATGGAACCGGGGAGCTGTTTTTT. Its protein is CASSLNGMDGTGELFF.